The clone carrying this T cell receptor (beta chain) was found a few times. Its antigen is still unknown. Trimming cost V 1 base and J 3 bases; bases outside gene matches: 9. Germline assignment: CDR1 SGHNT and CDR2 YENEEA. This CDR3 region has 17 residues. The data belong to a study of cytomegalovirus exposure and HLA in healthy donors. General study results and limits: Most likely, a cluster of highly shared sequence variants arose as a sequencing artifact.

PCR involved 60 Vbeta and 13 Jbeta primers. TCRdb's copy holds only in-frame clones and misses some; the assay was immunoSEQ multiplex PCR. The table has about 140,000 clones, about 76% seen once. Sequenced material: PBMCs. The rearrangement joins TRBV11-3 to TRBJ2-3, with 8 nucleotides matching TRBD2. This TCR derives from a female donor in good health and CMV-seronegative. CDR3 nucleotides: TGTGCCAGCAGCTTAGGTGCCGCGGGGGGACCTACAGATACGCAGTATTTT. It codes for CASSLGAAGGPTDTQYF.